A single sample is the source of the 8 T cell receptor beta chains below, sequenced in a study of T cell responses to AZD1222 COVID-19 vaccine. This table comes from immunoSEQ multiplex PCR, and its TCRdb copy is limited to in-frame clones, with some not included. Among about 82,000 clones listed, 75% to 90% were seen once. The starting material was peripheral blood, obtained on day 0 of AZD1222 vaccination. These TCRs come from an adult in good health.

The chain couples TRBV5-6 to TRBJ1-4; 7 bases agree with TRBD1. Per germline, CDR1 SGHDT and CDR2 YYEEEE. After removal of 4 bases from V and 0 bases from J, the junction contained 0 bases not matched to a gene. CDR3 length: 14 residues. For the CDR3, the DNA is TGTGCCAGCAGCCAGGGGGCAACTAATGAAAAACTGTTTTTT. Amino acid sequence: CASSQGATNEKLFF.

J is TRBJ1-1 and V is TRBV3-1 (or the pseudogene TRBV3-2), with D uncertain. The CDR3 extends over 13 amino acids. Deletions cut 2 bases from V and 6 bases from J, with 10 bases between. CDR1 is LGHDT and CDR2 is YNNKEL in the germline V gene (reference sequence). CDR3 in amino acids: CASSQRPLSEAFF. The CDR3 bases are TGTGCCAGCAGCCAACGACCACTCTCTGAAGCTTTCTTT.

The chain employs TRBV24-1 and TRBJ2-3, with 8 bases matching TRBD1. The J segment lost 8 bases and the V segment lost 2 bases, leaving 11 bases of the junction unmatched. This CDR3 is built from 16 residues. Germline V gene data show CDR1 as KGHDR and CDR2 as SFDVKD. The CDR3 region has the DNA TGTGCCACCAGTGATTCCAGGGGGCCCTGGCGCGGTACGCAGTATTTT. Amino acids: CATSDSRGPWRGTQYF.

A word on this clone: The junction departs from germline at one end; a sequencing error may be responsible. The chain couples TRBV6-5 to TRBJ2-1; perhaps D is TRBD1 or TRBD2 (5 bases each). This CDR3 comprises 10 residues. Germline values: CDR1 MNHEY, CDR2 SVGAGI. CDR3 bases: TGTGCCAGCGAAGCAGGGCGAGGGATCTTC. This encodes CASEAGRGIF.

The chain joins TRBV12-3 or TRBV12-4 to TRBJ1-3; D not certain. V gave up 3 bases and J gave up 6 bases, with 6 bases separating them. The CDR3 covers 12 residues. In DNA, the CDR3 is TGTGCCAGCAGTTTGGGGATAAACACCATATATTTT. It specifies CASSLGINTIYF.

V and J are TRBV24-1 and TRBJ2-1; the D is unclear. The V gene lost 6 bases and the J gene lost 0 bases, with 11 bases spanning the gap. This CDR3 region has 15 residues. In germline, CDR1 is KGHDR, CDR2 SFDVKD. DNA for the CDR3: TGTGCCACCAGTAAGGTATCTCGCTCCTACAATGAGCAGTTCTTC. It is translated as CATSKVSRSYNEQFF.

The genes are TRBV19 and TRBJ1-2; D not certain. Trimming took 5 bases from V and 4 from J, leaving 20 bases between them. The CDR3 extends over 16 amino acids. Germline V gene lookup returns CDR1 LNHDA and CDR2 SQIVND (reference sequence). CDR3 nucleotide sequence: TGTGCCAGTAGTCAACTCTTTCGGCCCTCAGGCTATGGCTACACCTTC. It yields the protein CASSQLFRPSGYGYTF.

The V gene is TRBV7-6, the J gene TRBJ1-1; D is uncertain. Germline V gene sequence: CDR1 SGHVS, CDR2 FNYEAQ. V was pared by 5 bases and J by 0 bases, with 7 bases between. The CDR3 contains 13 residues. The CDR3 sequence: CASSPTLNTEAFF. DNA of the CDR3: TGTGCCAGCAGCCCGACTTTGAACACTGAAGCTTTCTTT.